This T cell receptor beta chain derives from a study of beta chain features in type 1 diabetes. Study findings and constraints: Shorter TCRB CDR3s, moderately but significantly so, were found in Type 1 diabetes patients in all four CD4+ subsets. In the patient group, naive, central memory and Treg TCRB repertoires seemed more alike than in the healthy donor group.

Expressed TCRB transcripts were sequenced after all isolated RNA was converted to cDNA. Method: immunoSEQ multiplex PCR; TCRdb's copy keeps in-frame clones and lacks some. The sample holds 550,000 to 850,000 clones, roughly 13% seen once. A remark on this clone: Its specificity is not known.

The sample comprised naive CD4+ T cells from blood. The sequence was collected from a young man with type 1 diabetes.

CDR3 sequence: CASSFGPEAFF. CDR3 DNA: TGTGCCAGCAGCTTCGGGCCTGAAGCTTTCTTT. The V call is TRBV7-9, the J call TRBJ1-1; D remains unclear. CDR1 is SEHNR and CDR2 is FQNEAQ in the germline V gene (reference sequence). The V gene lost 3 bases and the J gene lost 6 bases, with 5 bases spanning the gap. The CDR3 runs to 11 residues.